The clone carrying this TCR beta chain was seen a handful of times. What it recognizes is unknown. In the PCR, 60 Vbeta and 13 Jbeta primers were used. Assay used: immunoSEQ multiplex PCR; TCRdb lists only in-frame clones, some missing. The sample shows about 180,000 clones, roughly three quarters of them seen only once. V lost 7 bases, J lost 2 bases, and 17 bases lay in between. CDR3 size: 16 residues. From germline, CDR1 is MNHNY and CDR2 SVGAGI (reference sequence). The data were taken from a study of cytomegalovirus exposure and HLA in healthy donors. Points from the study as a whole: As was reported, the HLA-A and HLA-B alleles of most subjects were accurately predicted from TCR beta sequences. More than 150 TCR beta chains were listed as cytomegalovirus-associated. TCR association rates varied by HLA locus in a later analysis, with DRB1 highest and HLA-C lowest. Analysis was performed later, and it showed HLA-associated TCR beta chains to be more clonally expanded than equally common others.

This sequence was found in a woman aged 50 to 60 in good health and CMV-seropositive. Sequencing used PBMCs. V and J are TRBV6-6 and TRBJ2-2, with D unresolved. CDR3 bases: TGTGCCAGCACCGACCTTTACGACTCAAACACCGGGGAGCTGTTTTTT. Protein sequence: CASTDLYDSNTGELFF.